This entry features one TCR beta chain sequence. Antigen unknown. The sample belongs to a study of T cells after yellow fever vaccination. Notes on the study in general: Although the secondary response was weaker, it peaked faster, at day 5 versus 15. The bulk population could contribute abundant contaminating clonotypes to FACS-sorted repertoires. After the booster, 96% of CD4 and approximately 87% of CD8 primary-response clones were re-detected.

A universal primer site and UMIs were added as TCR cDNA was made by 5'RACE template switching. TCRdb reanalysed the 5' RACE reads using MiXCR and keeps one entry per CDR3 protein. The sample has approximately 90,000 distinct CDR3 sequences, approximately 6.3% seen once. This CDR3 contains 16 residues. Trimming pared 6 bases from V and 0 bases from J, leaving 16 bases between. Germline CDR1 reads MNHEY; CDR2 reads SVGAGI. V gene TRBV6-5 combines with J gene TRBJ2-3; D gene ambiguous. Source: CD8+ T cells sorted from PBMCs, taken 10 days after the yellow fever booster vaccination. The TCR sequence derives from a man between 18 and 35 years old who received the YFV17D yellow fever vaccine. The CDR3 protein is CASSNFSLVSTDTQYF. The CDR3 DNA sequence: TGTGCCAGCAGCAACTTTAGTCTGGTTAGCACAGATACGCAGTATTTT.